The source of this TCR beta chain is a study of human T cells and chemical hapten exposure. The CDR3 loop spans 13 amino acids. Trimming shortened V by 1 base and J by 3 bases, and 8 bases separated the two germline ends. Germline V gene sequence: CDR1 DFQATT, CDR2 SNEGSKA (reference sequence). This clonotype came up once. Its antigen is still unknown. The library put unique molecular identifiers onto individual cDNA molecules. TCRdb reprocessed the RACE reads via MiXCR and lists one record per CDR3 protein. The table records 100,000 or so distinct CDR3 sequences, less than 40% of them present only once. Study-wide findings and caveats: Relative to control repertoires, expanded TCRs gave rise to significantly more large CDR3 similarity clusters.

Time point described: patch test 3, about 24 weeks after DPC sensitization. Specified treatment: therapeutic diphenylcyclopropenone sensitization with weekly scalp DPC. This sequence joins TRBV20-1 and TRBJ2-3; D call uncertain. The sample consisted of whole blood, taken in connection with sensitization to the hapten diphenylcyclopropenone (DPC). This clonotype originated in a man aged 40-50 years with alopecia areata. Some clones in this sample may be carry-over from other donors' samples. CDR3 protein: CSARVIMTDTQYF. CDR3 nucleotide sequence: TGCAGTGCTAGAGTTATCATGACAGATACGCAGTATTTT.